This entry describes one T cell receptor beta chain. Original analysis: Reference gene primers were amplified, and this amplification served to estimate nucleated cell counts. The table came from immunoSEQ multiplex PCR; TCRdb's copy has only in-frame clones and leaves some out. Clone size and V and J calls were adopted from that table, with D and trimming inferred from the DNA. The table includes roughly 500,000 clones, roughly nine tenths detected once. The data were taken from a study of blood T cell repertoires in COVID-19. Study background: Nucleic acid was either cDNA or gDNA, and it came from T cells, B-cell-depleted T cells, or PBMCs.

This CDR3 is 16 amino acids long. Trimming at V came to 7 bases and at J to 4 bases, leaving 15 bases not matched to a gene. Germline values: CDR1 SNHLY, CDR2 FYNNEI. The clonotype was recovered from a man aged 18 to 29 with COVID-19, enrolled during active disease. What was sequenced was peripheral blood. This chain links TRBV2 with TRBJ1-2; 7 nucleotides align to TRBD1. CDR3 sequence: CASTDTLTGMSYGYTF. The CDR3 DNA reads TGTGCCAGCACCGATACTTTGACAGGGATGAGCTATGGCTACACCTTC.